This entry lists 26 T cell receptor beta chains sequenced from one sample in a study of T cell responses to AZD1222 COVID-19 vaccine. The assay was immunoSEQ multiplex PCR, and TCRdb's table has in-frame clones only and misses some. The sample yields approximately 190,000 clones, approximately 91% seen once. Sequencing used peripheral blood, obtained on day 0 of AZD1222 vaccination. All receptors derive from an adult in good health.

The chain recombines TRBV4-1 with TRBJ2-3; 7 positions agree with TRBD2. This CDR3 has 19 residues. Trimming took 0 bases from V and 0 from J; bases not matched to a gene: 12. Germline CDR1 and CDR2: MGHRA and YSYEKL. CDR3 coding DNA: TGCGCCAGCAGCCAAGAAGATCCTCGGCTAGCGGCTAGCACAGATACGCAGTATTTT. It translates to CASSQEDPRLAASTDTQYF.

The chain recombines TRBV9 with TRBJ2-1, with no clear D. Trimming removed 6 bases at V and 8 bases at J, with 12 bases between. Germline CDR1 reads SGDLS; CDR2 reads YYNGEE. The length of the CDR3 is 12 residues. CDR3 in amino acids: CASILLLDEQFF. The CDR3 nucleotides are TGTGCCAGCATCCTCCTCCTGGATGAGCAGTTCTTC. Using reference TRBV9 and TRBJ2-1 for the parts outside the CDR3, the full variable domain is DSGVTQTPKHLITATGQRVTLRCSPRSGDLSVYWYQQSLDQGLQFLIQYYNGEERAKGNILERFSAQQFPDLHSELNLSSLELGDSALYFCASILLLDEQFFGPGTRLTVL.

The chain carries TRBV5-4 and TRBJ2-7; 8 bases agree with TRBD1. This CDR3 is 14 amino acids long. J lost 5 bases, V lost 1 base, and 5 bases had no gene match. From germline, CDR1 is SGHNT and CDR2 YYREEE (reference sequence). The CDR3 sequence is CASSLPGGRNEQYF. CDR3 nucleotides: TGTGCCAGCAGCTTGCCAGGGGGCCGGAACGAGCAGTACTTC. Filled out from reference TRBV5-4 and TRBJ2-7, the complete variable domain reads ETGVTQSPTHLIKTRGQQVTLRCSSQSGHNTVSWYQQALGQGPQFIFQYYREEENGRGNFPPRFSGLQFPNYSSELNVNALELDDSALYLCASSLPGGRNEQYFGPGTRLTVT.

The chain carries TRBV7-2 and TRBJ2-1, with 9 bases fitting TRBD2. The junction had 13 bases not matched to a gene; V was cut back by 7 bases and J by 0 bases. Germline assignment: CDR1 SGHTA and CDR2 FQGNSA. The CDR3 consists of 18 residues. The DNA for the CDR3 is TGTGCCAGCATCCCTCAGGGGGTTAGCGGGAGCTCCTACAATGAGCAGTTCTTC. Translation gives CASIPQGVSGSSYNEQFF.

This sequence joins TRBV21-1 and TRBJ2-1. TRBV21-1 has pseudogene status. CDR3 length: 19 residues. The CDR3 is CASSKEEGGRRSSYNEQFF. The CDR3 DNA reads as TGTGCCAGCAGCAAAGAAGAAGGTGGACGCCGGAGCTCCTACAATGAGCAGTTCTTC.

The chain combines TRBV2 with TRBJ2-7; no reliable D call. The CDR3 contains 13 residues. CDR1 SNHLY and CDR2 FYNNEI come from the germline V gene. Trimming shortened V by 6 bases and J by 0 bases, and 9 bases separated the two germline ends. The CDR3: CASRGLGSYEQYF. Here the CDR3 DNA reads TGTGCCAGCAGGGGGTTAGGCTCCTACGAGCAGTACTTC.

The chain uses TRBV19 and TRBJ2-1; D possibly matches TRBD1 or TRBD2 (5 bases each). With 2 bases removed from V and 7 bases from J, the gap between germline ends came to 27 bases. The CDR3 loop spans 19 amino acids. Germline V gene lookup returns CDR1 LNHDA and CDR2 SQIVND (reference sequence). The CDR3 loop is CASSIFGDGIPPTGNEQFF. For the CDR3, the DNA is TGTGCCAGTAGTATATTTGGGGACGGGATACCCCCTACGGGGAATGAGCAGTTCTTC.

As to this clone: Within the sample, other DNA sequences also encode this same CDR3. The CDR3 DNA follows: TGTGCCACCAGCAGAGACAGGGGAAGAGGAAACACCATATATTTT. This sequence encodes CATSRDRGRGNTIYF. The rearrangement links TRBV15 to TRBJ1-3; possibly TRBD1 for D (6 bases). From germline, CDR1 is LNHNV and CDR2 YYDKDF (reference sequence). The CDR3 extends over 15 amino acids. The V and J ends lost 0 bases and 4 bases respectively, with 10 bases between them.

The chain uses TRBV27 and TRBJ2-7; D may correspond to TRBD1 or TRBD2 (5 bases each). The germline V gene encodes CDR1 MNHEY and CDR2 SMNVEV (reference sequence). This CDR3 region has 12 residues. V lost 0 bases, J lost 8 bases, and 8 bases lay in between. The CDR3 loop is CASSLSGVKQYF. The CDR3 DNA reads as TGTGCCAGCAGTTTATCGGGGGTCAAGCAGTACTTC.

The chain couples TRBV19 to TRBJ2-3; 12 positions agree with TRBD2. The CDR3 sequence is 17 residues long. Germline trimming cut 0 bases from V and 6 bases from J; bases unmatched to any gene: 7. The germline V gene has CDR1 LNHDA and CDR2 SQIVND (reference sequence). CDR3 coding DNA: TGTGCCAGTAGTATAGATGGTGGACTAGCGGGATACGATACGCAGTATTTT. Translating gives CASSIDGGLAGYDTQYF.

In nucleotides, the CDR3 is TGTGCCAGCAGCCCCGGGGGGGGGCAGTTCTTC. This sequence encodes CASSPGGGQFF. This chain connects TRBV3-1 (or the pseudogene TRBV3-2) to TRBJ2-1, with 8 bases aligning to TRBD2. Unmatched junction bases numbered 2, after V lost 4 bases and J lost 12 bases. The V gene's germline CDR1 is LGHDT and CDR2 YNNKEL (reference sequence). There are 11 residues in the CDR3.

Written as DNA, the CDR3 is TGTGCCAGCTCACGGGGGGTGCAGGGCTACAATGAGCAGTTCTTC. Its protein product is CASSRGVQGYNEQFF. This chain joins TRBV18 and TRBJ2-1, with a weak D call TRBD2 (6 bases). The CDR3 consists of 15 residues. CDR1 is KGHSH, CDR2 LQKENI, per germline. V was clipped by 4 bases and J by 3 bases, with 13 bases between them.

The V and J genes are TRBV2 and TRBJ2-1, with 10 positions matching TRBD2. With V trimmed by 2 bases and J by 7 bases, 14 bases remained unmatched. Germline CDR1 SNHLY, CDR2 FYNNEI. The CDR3 is 18 amino acids. The CDR3 loop is CASSESGGGLAERNEQFF. Written as DNA, the CDR3 is TGTGCCAGCAGTGAAAGCGGGGGTGGACTAGCGGAGCGTAATGAGCAGTTCTTC.

J is TRBJ2-2 and V is TRBV7-9; D uncertain. V lost 2 bases to trimming and J lost 6 bases, with 4 bases between them. The CDR3 is 12 residues long. Germline loops: CDR1 SEHNR, CDR2 FQNEAQ (reference sequence). The CDR3 protein is CASSLHPGELFF. CDR3 sequence (DNA): TGTGCCAGCAGCTTACATCCCGGGGAGCTGTTTTTT.

The chain employs TRBV5-1 and TRBJ1-6; maybe TRBD1 (5 bases). Germline V lookup: CDR1 SGHRS, CDR2 YFSETQ. The CDR3 is made up of 14 amino acids. Trimming shortened V by 2 bases and J by 7 bases, and 10 bases separated the two germline ends. Written as DNA, the CDR3 is TGCGCCAGCAGCTTCGACAGCCCCAATTCACCCCTCCACTTT. As protein: CASSFDSPNSPLHF. Filled out from reference TRBV5-1 and TRBJ1-6, the complete variable domain reads KAGVTQTPRYLIKTRGQQVTLSCSPISGHRSVSWYQQTPGQGLQFLFEYFSETQRNKGNFPGRFSGRQFSNSRSEMNVSTLELGDSALYLCASSFDSPNSPLHFGNGTRLTVT.

In DNA form, the CDR3 reads TGTGCCAGCAGCTTATTGGGAGGGGAGACCCAGTACTTC. It codes for CASSLLGGETQYF. The chain recombines TRBV11-2 with TRBJ2-5; TRBD2 agrees at 7 bases. The ends lost 2 bases at V and 5 bases at J; junction bases unmatched: 2. Germline CDR1 SGHAT, CDR2 FQNNGV. The CDR3 has 13 residues.

The V gene is TRBV5-6, the J gene TRBJ1-1; 7 bases map to TRBD1. The V gene end was trimmed by 0 bases and the J gene end by 1 base; junction bases not matched to a gene: 9. CDR1 SGHDT and CDR2 YYEEEE come from the germline V gene. This CDR3 contains 17 residues. The CDR3 is CASSLVGMRDRNTEAFF. CDR3 coding DNA: TGTGCCAGCAGCTTGGTGGGTATGAGGGACAGGAACACTGAAGCTTTCTTT.

The chain employs TRBV5-1 and TRBJ2-7, with 7 positions matching TRBD1. Losses at the gene ends were 0 bases for V and 2 bases for J; bases not matched to a gene: 8. The V gene's germline CDR1 is SGHRS and CDR2 YFSETQ. The CDR3 has 16 amino acids. The CDR3 DNA follows: TGCGCCAGCAGCTTGGCCCCGAGTCAGGGGGCCTACGAGCAGTACTTC. This translates into CASSLAPSQGAYEQYF. Combining the CDR3 with reference TRBV5-1 and TRBJ2-7 gives the whole variable domain KAGVTQTPRYLIKTRGQQVTLSCSPISGHRSVSWYQQTPGQGLQFLFEYFSETQRNKGNFPGRFSGRQFSNSRSEMNVSTLELGDSALYLCASSLAPSQGAYEQYFGPGTRLTVT.

The CDR3 loop reads CASSQVAGVYEQYF. CDR3 sequence (DNA): TGTGCCAGCAGCCAAGTAGCGGGGGTCTACGAGCAGTACTTC. This sequence joins TRBV3-1 (or the pseudogene TRBV3-2) and TRBJ2-7; TRBD2 aligns across 9 bases. V lost 1 base and J lost 3; bases outside the gene matches: 1. Germline V gives CDR1 LGHDT, CDR2 YNNKEL (reference sequence). The CDR3 runs 14 residues.

V is TRBV6-5 and J is TRBJ2-3, with TRBD1 matching over 8 bases. The CDR3 has 15 residues. The germline V gene has CDR1 MNHEY and CDR2 SVGAGI. The ends lost 6 bases at V and 5 bases at J; junction bases unmatched: 10. The CDR3 region is CASRSQGAWVDTQYF. Here the CDR3 DNA reads TGTGCCAGCAGAAGCCAGGGGGCTTGGGTAGATACGCAGTATTTT.

The gene calls are TRBV5-1 and TRBJ1-6, with D tentatively TRBD1 (6 bases). The CDR3 length is 14 residues. Per germline, CDR1 SGHRS and CDR2 YFSETQ. Trimming took 0 bases from V and 9 from J, leaving 10 bases between them. CDR3: CASSLGQGLSPLHF. The CDR3 DNA reads TGCGCCAGCAGCTTGGGGCAGGGGCTTTCACCCCTCCACTTT.

This clone appeared once. The chain couples TRBV6-1 to TRBJ1-1; a weak D match, TRBD1 (5 bases). There are 13 residues in the CDR3. Per the germline V gene, CDR1 is MNHNS and CDR2 is SASEGT. V was pared by 3 bases and J by 13 bases, with 18 bases between. The CDR3: CASSDPGTIVGFF. The CDR3 DNA follows: TGTGCCAGCAGTGACCCCGGGACGATTGTAGGTTTCTTT.

This chain uses TRBV4-1 with TRBJ1-1; tentatively, D is TRBD1 (5 bases). This CDR3 is built from 15 residues. Germline V gives CDR1 MGHRA, CDR2 YSYEKL. V lost 1 base and J 1 base, leaving 10 bases between the germline ends. CDR3 bases: TGCGCCAGCAGCCAAGGCGTCGGGGGGAACACTGAAGCTTTCTTT. Translated, it gives CASSQGVGGNTEAFF.

The rearrangement uses TRBV12-3 or TRBV12-4 and TRBJ2-1, with no clear D. V was trimmed by 3 bases and J by 12 bases, leaving 15 bases between them. This CDR3 region has 13 residues. The CDR3 region has the DNA TGTGCCAGCAGTTTCTCCAGACTGAGTGGGCAGTTCTTC. Its translation: CASSFSRLSGQFF.

This clone was recorded only once. The chain couples TRBV5-1 to TRBJ2-3; D is ambiguous. Germline values: CDR1 SGHRS, CDR2 YFSETQ. The CDR3 runs 11 residues. V gave up 6 bases and J gave up 2 bases, with 4 bases separating them. The chain's CDR3 is CASTDTDTQYF. In DNA form, the CDR3 reads TGCGCCAGCACGGACACAGATACGCAGTATTTT.

The chain is built from TRBV9 and TRBJ1-5; TRBD1 matches at 8 bases. The CDR3 consists of 15 residues. The J segment lost 7 bases and the V segment lost 0 bases, leaving 6 bases of the junction unmatched. Germline V gene data show CDR1 as SGDLS and CDR2 as YYNGEE. In DNA form, the CDR3 reads TGTGCCAGCAGCGTAGGAGGACAGGGCGGACAGCCCCAGCATTTT. This sequence encodes CASSVGGQGGQPQHF.